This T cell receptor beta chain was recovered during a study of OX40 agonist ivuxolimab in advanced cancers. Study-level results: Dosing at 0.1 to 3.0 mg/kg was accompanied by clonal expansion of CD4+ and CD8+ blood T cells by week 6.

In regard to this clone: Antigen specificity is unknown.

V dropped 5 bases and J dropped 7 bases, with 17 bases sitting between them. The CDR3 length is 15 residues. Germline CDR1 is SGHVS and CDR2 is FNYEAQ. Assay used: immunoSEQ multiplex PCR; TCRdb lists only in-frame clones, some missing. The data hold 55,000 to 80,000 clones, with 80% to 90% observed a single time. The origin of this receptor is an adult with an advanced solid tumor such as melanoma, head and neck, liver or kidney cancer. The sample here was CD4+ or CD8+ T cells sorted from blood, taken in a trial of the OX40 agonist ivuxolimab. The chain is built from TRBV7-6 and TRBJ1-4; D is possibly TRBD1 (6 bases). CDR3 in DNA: TGTGCCAGCAGCCGCTTAACAGGGTGGGCTGAAAAACTGTTTTTT. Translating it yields CASSRLTGWAEKLFF.